This T cell receptor beta chain was captured by sequencing in a study of immune characterization of retroperitoneal liposarcoma. TCRdb reprocessed the PCR reads with MiXCR, giving one entry per CDR3 protein. The sample has 2,500 or so distinct CDR3 sequences; 37% are singletons. This clonotype was counted between two and nine times. V was clipped by 0 bases and J by 6 bases, with 15 bases between them. The CDR3 contains 16 residues. CDR1 and CDR2 from the germline V gene are SGHTA and FQGNSA. Sample: tumor tissue. This clonotype originated in a male donor with retroperitoneal liposarcoma. The chain has TRBV7-2 and TRBJ2-1; perhaps TRBD2 as D (6 bases). The CDR3 DNA follows: TGTGCCAGCAGCTTAGCCTTCGGCGGGGAGCGCAATGAGCAGTTCTTC. As protein: CASSLAFGGERNEQFF.